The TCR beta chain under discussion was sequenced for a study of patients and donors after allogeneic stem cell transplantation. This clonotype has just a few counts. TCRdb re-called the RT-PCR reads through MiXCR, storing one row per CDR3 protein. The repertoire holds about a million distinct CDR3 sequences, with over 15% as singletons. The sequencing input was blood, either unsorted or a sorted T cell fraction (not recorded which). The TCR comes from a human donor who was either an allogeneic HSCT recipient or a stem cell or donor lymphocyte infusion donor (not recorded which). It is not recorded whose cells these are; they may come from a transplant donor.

CDR3 coding DNA: TGTGCCAGCAGCAGAAGAGGCCCGCCAGACGGCTACACCTTC. Amino acids: CASSRRGPPDGYTF. This sequence joins TRBV7-9 and TRBJ1-2; D gene ambiguous. Germline CDR1 SEHNR, CDR2 FQNEAQ (reference sequence). With 5 bases removed from V and 8 bases from J, the gap between germline ends came to 18 bases. This CDR3 is 14 amino acids long.